A selection of T cell receptor beta chains follows, all from one sample in a study of human versus mouse CDR3 diversity and MHC coevolution. Only in-frame clones appear in the TCRdb table, and some are missing; sequencing was by immunoSEQ multiplex PCR. The table lists about 77,000 clones, 92% of them singletons, with around 0.15% in the top ten. Sequencing was done on a sample of naive CD4+ T cells from blood. Receptors originate from a person aged 30 to 69 in good health. Both conserved end residues are part of each CDR3. The D gene is left open where the match is weak. Some rows have no size entry. The others give once, few or many, or a class for an expanded clone.

d_gene,j_gene,len,abundance,v_gene,CDR3aa,CDR3nt
TRBD1,TRBJ1-2,14,NA,TRBV29-1,CSVEERDRSYGYTF,TGCAGCGTTGAGGAAAGGGACAGGAGCTATGGCTACACCTTC
TRBD1,TRBJ2-1,15,NA,TRBV5-1,CASSPGTGSYNEQFF,TGCGCCAGCAGCCCGGGGACAGGCTCCTACAATGAGCAGTTCTTC
TRBD2,TRBJ2-7,15,NA,TRBV28,CASSSSGGPTYEQYF,TGTGCCAGCAGTTCGTCGGGGGGGCCGACCTACGAGCAGTACTTC
TRBD1,TRBJ1-5,17,NA,TRBV5-1,CASVSAGGTYSNQPQHF,TGCGCCAGCGTCTCGGCAGGGGGCACTTATAGCAATCAGCCCCAGCATTTT
NA,TRBJ1-1,14,NA,TRBV30,CAWTRQTRGTEAFF,TGTGCCTGGACGCGCCAGACCCGAGGCACTGAAGCTTTCTTT
TRBD2,TRBJ2-5,17,NA,TRBV18,CASSPESGGSLWETQYF,TGTGCCAGCTCACCGGAGAGCGGGGGGTCCTTATGGGAGACCCAGTACTTC
NA,TRBJ2-1,13,NA,TRBV5-5,CASSFLGHNEQFF,TGTGCCAGCAGCTTCCTGGGGCACAATGAGCAGTTCTTC
NA,TRBJ2-7,16,NA,TRBV18,CASSPLAGSWNYEQYF,TGTGCCAGCTCACCACTCGCGGGGAGCTGGAACTACGAGCAGTACTTC
NA,TRBJ1-4,15,NA,TRBV15,CATSRAGEGSEKLFF,TGTGCCACCAGCAGAGCGGGGGAGGGTAGCGAAAAACTGTTTTTT
NA,TRBJ2-1,16,NA,TRBV4-1,CASSQDGDSVYNEQFF,TGCGCCAGCAGCCAAGATGGGGACTCCGTCTACAATGAGCAGTTCTTC
TRBD1,TRBJ1-3,15,NA,TRBV6-5,CASSPYRGSGNTIYF,TGTGCCAGCAGTCCCTACAGGGGCTCTGGAAACACCATATATTTT
TRBD1,TRBJ2-7,14,NA,TRBV6-1,CASSRRQGEGEQYF,TGTGCCAGCAGTAGACGACAGGGAGAGGGTGAGCAGTACTTC
NA,TRBJ2-2,15,NA,TRBV29-1,CSVESPLARTGELFF,TGCAGCGTTGAAAGCCCCCTAGCCCGGACCGGGGAGCTGTTTTTT
TRBD1,TRBJ1-5,16,NA,TRBV28,CASSFIDRVGNQPQHF,TGTGCCAGCAGTTTCATAGACAGGGTAGGGAATCAGCCCCAGCATTTT
NA,TRBJ1-3,13,few,TRBV10-3,CATLTGPGNTIYF,TGTGCCACATTAACAGGCCCTGGAAACACCATATATTTT
TRBD2,TRBJ2-7,15,NA,TRBV5-8,CASSLGGGVQYEQYF,TGTGCCAGCAGCCTGGGGGGGGGAGTGCAATACGAGCAGTACTTC
NA,TRBJ2-6,15,NA,TRBV7-9,CASSSSTTGANVLTF,TGTGCCAGCAGCTCCTCTACTACTGGGGCCAACGTCCTGACTTTC
NA,TRBJ1-1,13,NA,TRBV18,CASSPLAQMEAFF,TGTGCCAGCTCACCACTTGCACAAATGGAAGCTTTCTTT
TRBD1,TRBJ1-2,16,NA,TRBV5-1,CASSLGGTGDNYGYTF,TGCGCCAGCAGCTTGGGCGGGACAGGGGACAACTATGGCTACACCTTC
NA,TRBJ2-5,12,NA,TRBV29-1,CSVDSSGRGQYF,TGCAGCGTTGACAGTAGCGGCCGAGGGCAGTACTTC
NA,TRBJ1-1,13,NA,TRBV7-9,CASSLNPTTEAFF,TGTGCCAGCAGCTTAAATCCAACTACTGAAGCTTTCTTT
NA,TRBJ2-1,15,NA,TRBV5-4,CASSTIAAATHEQFF,TGTGCCAGCAGCACAATAGCGGCCGCGACTCATGAGCAGTTCTTC
TRBD1,TRBJ1-5,16,NA,TRBV27,CASSTRGQGAWQPQHF,TGTGCCAGCAGTACCAGGGGACAGGGAGCATGGCAGCCCCAGCATTTT
TRBD1,TRBJ2-7,13,once,TRBV28,CASSTTGKKEQYF,TGTGCCAGCAGCACGACAGGGAAAAAAGAGCAGTACTTC
TRBD2,TRBJ2-7,13,NA,TRBV28,CASIGGGSYEQYF,TGTGCCAGCATTGGGGGGGGATCCTACGAGCAGTACTTC
TRBD1,TRBJ2-1,15,NA,TRBV6-1,CASSARQGAYNEQFF,TGTGCCAGCAGTGCTCGCCAGGGGGCTTACAATGAGCAGTTCTTC
TRBD1,TRBJ1-2,13,NA,TRBV6-5,CASRYPDRDGYTF,TGTGCCAGCAGATACCCCGACAGGGATGGCTACACCTTC
NA,TRBJ2-3,15,NA,TRBV5-1,CASSLATGSTDTQYF,TGCGCCAGCAGCTTGGCCACGGGTAGCACAGATACGCAGTATTTT
TRBD2,TRBJ2-1,16,NA,TRBV15,CATSTFGLAGGNEQFF,TGTGCCACCAGCACCTTTGGACTAGCGGGAGGCAATGAGCAGTTCTTC
NA,TRBJ1-1,13,NA,TRBV28,CASSSPMRTEAFF,TGTGCCAGCAGTTCCCCGATGAGGACTGAAGCTTTCTTT
TRBD2,TRBJ2-3,16,NA,TRBV28,CASSLRQAGSTDTQYF,TGTGCCAGCAGTTTACGCCAAGCGGGATCCACAGATACGCAGTATTTT
NA,TRBJ1-5,13,once,TRBV7-8,CASSLDGVQPQHF,TGTGCCAGCAGCTTAGACGGAGTGCAGCCCCAGCATTTT
TRBD2,TRBJ2-5,14,NA,TRBV29-1,CSVESSGGSETQYF,TGCAGCGTTGAATCTAGCGGGGGCTCAGAGACCCAGTACTTC
TRBD1,TRBJ1-5,17,NA,TRBV4-1,CASSQGAGGFLDQPQHF,TGCGCCAGCAGCCAAGGGGCAGGGGGCTTCCTTGATCAGCCCCAGCATTTT
TRBD1,TRBJ1-1,15,NA,TRBV5-1,CASSVQGIGNTEAFF,TGCGCCAGCAGCGTACAGGGGATAGGGAACACTGAAGCTTTCTTT
NA,TRBJ2-7,16,NA,TRBV11-2,CASSFVPRQNSYEQYF,TGTGCCAGCAGCTTTGTTCCGAGACAGAACTCCTACGAGCAGTACTTC
NA,TRBJ2-5,10,NA,TRBV6-1,CASMRDTQYF,TGTGCCAGCATGCGAGATACCCAGTACTTC
TRBD1,TRBJ1-3,16,few,TRBV7-9,CASSPRQGASGNTIYF,TGTGCCAGCAGCCCTCGACAGGGGGCTTCTGGAAACACCATATATTTT
NA,TRBJ1-1,13,NA,TRBV2,CASRAGAGTEAFF,TGTGCCAGCAGAGCTGGGGCCGGCACTGAAGCTTTCTTT
NA,TRBJ1-5,14,NA,TRBV19,CASSSRGENQPQHF,TGTGCCAGTAGTAGTCGGGGGGAGAATCAGCCCCAGCATTTT